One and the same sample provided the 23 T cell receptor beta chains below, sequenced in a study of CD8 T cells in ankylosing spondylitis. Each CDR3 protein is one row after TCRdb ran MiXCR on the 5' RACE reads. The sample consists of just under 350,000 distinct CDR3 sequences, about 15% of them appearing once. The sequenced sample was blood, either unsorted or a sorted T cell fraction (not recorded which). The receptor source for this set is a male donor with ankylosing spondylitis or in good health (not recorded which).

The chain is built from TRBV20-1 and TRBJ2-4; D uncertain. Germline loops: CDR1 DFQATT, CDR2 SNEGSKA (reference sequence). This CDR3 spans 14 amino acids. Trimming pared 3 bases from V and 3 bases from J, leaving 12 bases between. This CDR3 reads CSARSEVGKNIQYF. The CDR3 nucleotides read TGCAGTGCTAGGTCTGAGGTGGGCAAAAACATTCAGTACTTC.

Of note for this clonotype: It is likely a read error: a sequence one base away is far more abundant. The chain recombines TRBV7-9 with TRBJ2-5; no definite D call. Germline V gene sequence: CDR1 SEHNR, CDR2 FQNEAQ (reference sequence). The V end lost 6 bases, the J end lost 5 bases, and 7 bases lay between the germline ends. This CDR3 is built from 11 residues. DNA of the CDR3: TGTGCCAGCAGTTGGGTGGAGACCCAGTACTTC. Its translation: CASSWVETQYF. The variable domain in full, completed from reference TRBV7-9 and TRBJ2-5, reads DTGVSQNPRHKITKRGQNVTFRCDPISEHNRLYWYRQTLGQGPEFLTYFQNEAQLEKSRLLSDRFSAERPKGSFSTLEIQRTEQGDSAMYLCASSWVETQYFGPGTRLLVL.

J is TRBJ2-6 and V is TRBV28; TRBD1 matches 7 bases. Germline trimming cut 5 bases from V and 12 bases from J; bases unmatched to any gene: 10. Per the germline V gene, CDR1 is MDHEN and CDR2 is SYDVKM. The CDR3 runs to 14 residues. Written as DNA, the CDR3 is TGTGCCAGCAGTACCCCGACAGGGTTCGGCGTCCTGACTTTC. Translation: CASSTPTGFGVLTF.

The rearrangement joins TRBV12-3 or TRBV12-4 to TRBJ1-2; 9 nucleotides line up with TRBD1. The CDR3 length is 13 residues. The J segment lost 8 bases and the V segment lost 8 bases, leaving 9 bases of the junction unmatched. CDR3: CASSGDRVYGYTF. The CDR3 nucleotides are TGTGCCAGCTCCGGGGACAGGGTTTACGGCTACACCTTC.

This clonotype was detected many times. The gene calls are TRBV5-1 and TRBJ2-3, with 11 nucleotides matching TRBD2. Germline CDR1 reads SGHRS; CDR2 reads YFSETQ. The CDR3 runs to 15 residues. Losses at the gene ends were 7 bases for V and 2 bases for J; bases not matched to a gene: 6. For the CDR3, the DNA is TGCGCCAGCGGGGAGACTAGCGGGACCACAGATACGCAGTATTTT. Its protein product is CASGETSGTTDTQYF.

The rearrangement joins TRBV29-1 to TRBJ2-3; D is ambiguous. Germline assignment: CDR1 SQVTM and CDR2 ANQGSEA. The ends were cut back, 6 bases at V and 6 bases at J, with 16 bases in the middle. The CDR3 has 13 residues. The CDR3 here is CSVRALMVDTQYF. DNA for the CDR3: TGCAGCGTCCGGGCCCTGATGGTGGATACGCAGTATTTT.

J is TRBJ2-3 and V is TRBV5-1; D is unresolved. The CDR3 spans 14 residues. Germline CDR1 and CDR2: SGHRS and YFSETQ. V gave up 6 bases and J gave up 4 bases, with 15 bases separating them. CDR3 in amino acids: CASKIALTADTQYF. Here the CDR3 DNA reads TGCGCCAGCAAGATAGCCTTAACGGCAGATACGCAGTATTTT.

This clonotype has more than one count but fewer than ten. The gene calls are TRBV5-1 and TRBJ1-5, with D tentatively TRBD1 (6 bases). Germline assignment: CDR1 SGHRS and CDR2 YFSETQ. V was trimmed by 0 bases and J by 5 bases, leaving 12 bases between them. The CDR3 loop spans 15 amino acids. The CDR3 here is CASSLEGTTYQPQHF. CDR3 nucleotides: TGCGCCAGCAGCTTGGAAGGGACAACCTATCAGCCCCAGCATTTT. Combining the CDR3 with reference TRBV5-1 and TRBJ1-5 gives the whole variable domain KAGVTQTPRYLIKTRGQQVTLSCSPISGHRSVSWYQQTPGQGLQFLFEYFSETQRNKGNFPGRFSGRQFSNSRSEMNVSTLELGDSALYLCASSLEGTTYQPQHFGDGTRLSIL.

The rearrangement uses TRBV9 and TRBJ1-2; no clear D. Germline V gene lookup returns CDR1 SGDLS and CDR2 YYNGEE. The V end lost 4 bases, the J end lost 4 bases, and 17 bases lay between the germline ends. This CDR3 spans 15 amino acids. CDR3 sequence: CASSSSPTPIYGYTF. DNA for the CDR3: TGTGCCAGCAGCTCCTCCCCCACACCAATCTATGGCTACACCTTC.

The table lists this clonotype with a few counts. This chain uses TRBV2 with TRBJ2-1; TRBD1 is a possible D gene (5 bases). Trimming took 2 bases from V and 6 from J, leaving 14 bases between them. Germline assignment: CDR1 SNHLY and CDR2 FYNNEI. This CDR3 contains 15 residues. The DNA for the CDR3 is TGTGCCAGCAGTGAACGTGGCAGGGCGGTCAATGAGCAGTTCTTC. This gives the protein CASSERGRAVNEQFF. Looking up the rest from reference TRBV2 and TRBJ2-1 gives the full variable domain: EPEVTQTPSHQVTQMGQEVILRCVPISNHLYFYWYRQILGQKVEFLVSFYNNEISEKSEIFDDQFSVERPDGSNFTLKIRSTKLEDSAMYFCASSERGRAVNEQFFGPGTRLTVL.

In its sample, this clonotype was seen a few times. The DNA for the CDR3 is TGTGCCAGCAGCTTCACGGATTCAAGTGGGCATCGCTCCTACGAGCAGTACTTC. Translated: CASSFTDSSGHRSYEQYF. V and J are TRBV11-2 and TRBJ2-7; no reliable D call. The CDR3 consists of 18 residues. V was cut by 3 bases and J by 0 bases, with 21 bases left in between. Germline V lookup: CDR1 SGHAT, CDR2 FQNNGV. The full variable domain, with the rest looked up from reference TRBV11-2 and TRBJ2-7, is EAGVAQSPRYKIIEKRQSVAFWCNPISGHATLYWYQQILGQGPKLLIQFQNNGVVDDSQLPKDRFSAERLKGVDSTLKIQPAKLEDSAVYLCASSFTDSSGHRSYEQYFGPGTRLTVT.

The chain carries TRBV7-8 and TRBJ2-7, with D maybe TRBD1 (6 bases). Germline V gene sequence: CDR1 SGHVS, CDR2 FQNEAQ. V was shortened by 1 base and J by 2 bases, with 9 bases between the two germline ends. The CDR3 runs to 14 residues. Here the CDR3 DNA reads TGTGCCAGCAGCTTAGACAGGGAGCCCTACGAGCAGTACTTC. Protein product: CASSLDREPYEQYF. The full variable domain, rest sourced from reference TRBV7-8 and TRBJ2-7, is GAGVSQSPRYKVAKRGQDVALRCDPISGHVSLFWYQQALGQGPEFLTYFQNEAQLDKSGLPSDRFFAERPEGSVSTLKIQRTQQEDSAVYLCASSLDREPYEQYFGPGTRLTVT.

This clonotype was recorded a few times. CDR3 residues: CSATYLSAEQYF. In DNA form, the CDR3 reads TGCAGTGCTACCTACCTTTCCGCCGAGCAGTACTTC. The chain combines TRBV20-1 with TRBJ2-7; unclear D gene. CDR3 length equals 12 residues. CDR1 is DFQATT and CDR2 is SNEGSKA in the germline V gene (reference sequence). V shed 4 bases and J shed 6 bases, with 13 bases lying between them.

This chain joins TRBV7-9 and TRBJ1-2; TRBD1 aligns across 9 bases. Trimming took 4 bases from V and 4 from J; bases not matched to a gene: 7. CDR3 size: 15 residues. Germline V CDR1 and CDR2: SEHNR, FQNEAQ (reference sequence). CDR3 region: CASSSWTGASYGYTF. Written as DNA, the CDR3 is TGTGCCAGCAGCTCCTGGACAGGGGCCTCCTATGGCTACACCTTC.

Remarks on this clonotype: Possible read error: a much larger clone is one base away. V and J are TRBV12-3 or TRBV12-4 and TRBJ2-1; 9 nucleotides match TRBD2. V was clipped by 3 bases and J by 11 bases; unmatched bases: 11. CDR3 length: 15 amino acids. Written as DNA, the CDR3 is TGTGCCAGCAGTTTTAGAGTAGCGGGAGCAAATAAGCAGTTCTTC. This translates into CASSFRVAGANKQFF.

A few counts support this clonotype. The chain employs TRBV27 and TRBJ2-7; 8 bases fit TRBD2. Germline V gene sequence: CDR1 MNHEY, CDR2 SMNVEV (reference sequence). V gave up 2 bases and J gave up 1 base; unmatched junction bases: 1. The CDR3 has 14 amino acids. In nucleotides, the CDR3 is TGTGCCAGCAGTTTACTAGCGGGTTCCTACGAGCAGTACTTC. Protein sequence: CASSLLAGSYEQYF.

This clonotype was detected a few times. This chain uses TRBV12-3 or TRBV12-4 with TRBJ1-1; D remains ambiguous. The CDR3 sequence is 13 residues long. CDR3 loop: CATNPGTAGEAFF. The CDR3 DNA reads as TGTGCTACTAACCCCGGAACAGCGGGTGAAGCTTTCTTT.

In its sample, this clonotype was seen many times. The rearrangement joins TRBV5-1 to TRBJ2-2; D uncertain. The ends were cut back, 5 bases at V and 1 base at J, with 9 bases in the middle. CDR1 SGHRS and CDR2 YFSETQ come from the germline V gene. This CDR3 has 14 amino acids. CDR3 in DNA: TGCGCCAGCAGGAACATCCTGAACACCGGGGAGCTGTTTTTT. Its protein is CASRNILNTGELFF.

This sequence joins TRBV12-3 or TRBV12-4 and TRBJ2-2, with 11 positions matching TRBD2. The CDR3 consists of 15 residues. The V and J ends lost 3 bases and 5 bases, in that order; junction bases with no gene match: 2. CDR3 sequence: CASSFTSGSTGELFF. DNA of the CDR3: TGTGCCAGCAGTTTCACTAGCGGGAGTACCGGGGAGCTGTTTTTT.

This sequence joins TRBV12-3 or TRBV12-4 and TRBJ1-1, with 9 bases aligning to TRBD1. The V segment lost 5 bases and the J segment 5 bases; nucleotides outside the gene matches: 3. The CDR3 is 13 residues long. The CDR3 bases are TGTGCCAGCAGTGACAGGGGGAAGACTGAAGCTTTCTTT. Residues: CASSDRGKTEAFF.

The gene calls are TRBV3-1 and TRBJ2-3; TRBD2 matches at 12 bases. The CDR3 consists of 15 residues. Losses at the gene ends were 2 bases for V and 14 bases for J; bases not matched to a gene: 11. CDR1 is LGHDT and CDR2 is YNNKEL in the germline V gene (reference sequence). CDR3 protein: CASSQMGTSGRSPYF. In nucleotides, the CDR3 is TGTGCCAGCAGCCAAATGGGGACTAGCGGGCGAAGTCCGTATTTT.

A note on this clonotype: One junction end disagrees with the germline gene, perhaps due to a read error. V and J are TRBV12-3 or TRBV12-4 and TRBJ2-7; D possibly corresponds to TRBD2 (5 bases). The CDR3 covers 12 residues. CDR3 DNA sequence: TGTGCCAGCAGTTTCGTGACGACTATACTCAACTTC. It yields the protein CASSFVTTILNF.

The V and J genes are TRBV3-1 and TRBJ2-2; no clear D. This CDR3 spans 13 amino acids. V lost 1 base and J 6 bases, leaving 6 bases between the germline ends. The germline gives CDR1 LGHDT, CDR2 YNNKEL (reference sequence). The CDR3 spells CASSQAGPGELFF. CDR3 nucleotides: TGTGCCAGCAGCCAAGCGGGCCCCGGGGAGCTGTTTTTT.